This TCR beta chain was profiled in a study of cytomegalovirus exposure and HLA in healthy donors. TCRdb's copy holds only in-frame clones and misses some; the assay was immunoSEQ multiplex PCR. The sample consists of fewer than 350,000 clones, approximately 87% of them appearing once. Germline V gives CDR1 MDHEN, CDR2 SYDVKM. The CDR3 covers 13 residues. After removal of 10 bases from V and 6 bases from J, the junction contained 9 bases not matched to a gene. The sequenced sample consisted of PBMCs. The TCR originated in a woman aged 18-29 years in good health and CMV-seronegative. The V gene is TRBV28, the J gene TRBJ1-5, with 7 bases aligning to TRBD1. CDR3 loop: CAIRQGASQPQHF. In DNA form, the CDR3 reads TGTGCCATACGACAGGGTGCGAGTCAGCCCCAGCATTTT.